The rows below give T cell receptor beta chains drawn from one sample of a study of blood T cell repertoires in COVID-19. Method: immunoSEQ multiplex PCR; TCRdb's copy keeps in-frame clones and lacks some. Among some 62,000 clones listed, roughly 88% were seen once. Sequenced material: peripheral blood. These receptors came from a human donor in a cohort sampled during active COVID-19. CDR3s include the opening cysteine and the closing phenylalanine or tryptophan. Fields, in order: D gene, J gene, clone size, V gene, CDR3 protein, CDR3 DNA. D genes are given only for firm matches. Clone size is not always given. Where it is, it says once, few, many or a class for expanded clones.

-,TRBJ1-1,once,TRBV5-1,CASSYTDRAEAFF,TGCGCCAGCAGTTACACTGATCGGGCTGAAGCTTTCTTT
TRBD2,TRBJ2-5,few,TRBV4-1,CASSQDPGLAGNRGTQYF,TGCGCCAGCAGCCAAGATCCGGGACTAGCGGGGAACCGCGGAACCCAGTACTTC
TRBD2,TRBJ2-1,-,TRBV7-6,CASSSRGTGYNEQFF,TGTGCCAGCAGCTCGCGGGGGACGGGGTACAATGAGCAGTTCTTC
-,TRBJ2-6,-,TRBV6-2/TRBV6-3,CASSYSRSGDSGANVLTF,TGTGCCAGCAGTTACTCAAGGTCCGGGGACTCTGGGGCCAACGTCCTGACTTTC
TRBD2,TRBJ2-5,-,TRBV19,CASGTKKETQYF,TGTGCCAGCGGGACTAAGAAAGAGACCCAGTACTTC
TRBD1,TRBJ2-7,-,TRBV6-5,CASRGDRRGLYEQYF,TGTGCCAGCAGGGGGGACAGGCGGGGTCTCTACGAGCAGTACTTC
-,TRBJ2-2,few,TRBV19,CATRTGTLNTGELFF,TGTGCCACCAGAACCGGGACACTAAACACCGGGGAGCTGTTTTTT
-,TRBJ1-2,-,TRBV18,CASSQRQIAGYTF,TGTGCCAGCTCACAACGACAGATTGCTGGCTACACCTTC
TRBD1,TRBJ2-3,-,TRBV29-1,CSVERQGYSTDTQYF,TGCAGCGTTGAACGACAGGGGTATAGCACAGATACGCAGTATTTT
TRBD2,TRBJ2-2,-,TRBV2,CASSALAGEGGGGELFF,TGTGCCAGCAGTGCACTAGCGGGAGAGGGCGGCGGCGGGGAGCTGTTTTTT
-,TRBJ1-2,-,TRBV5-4,CASSSIHQNYGYTF,TGTGCCAGCAGCTCGATCCATCAGAACTATGGCTACACCTTC
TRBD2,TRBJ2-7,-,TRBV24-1,CATKGFSGPYEQYF,TGTGCCACCAAGGGTTTTAGCGGGCCCTACGAGCAGTACTTC
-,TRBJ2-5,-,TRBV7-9,CASSAAHLQETQYF,TGTGCCAGCAGCGCGGCACACCTACAAGAGACCCAGTACTTC
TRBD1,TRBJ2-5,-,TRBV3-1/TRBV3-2,CASSQQGARETQYF,TGTGCCAGCAGCCAACAGGGGGCTCGAGAGACCCAGTACTTC
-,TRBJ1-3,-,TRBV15,CATSRGQSSGNTIYF,TGTGCCACCAGCAGAGGTCAGTCCTCTGGAAACACCATATATTTT
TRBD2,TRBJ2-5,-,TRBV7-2,CASSPPLAGGQETQYF,TGTGCCAGCAGCCCCCCGTTAGCGGGGGGACAGGAGACCCAGTACTTC
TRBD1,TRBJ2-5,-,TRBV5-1,CASTATGEETQYF,TGCGCCAGCACCGCTACAGGGGAAGAGACCCAGTACTTC
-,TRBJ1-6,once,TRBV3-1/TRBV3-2,CASSPTQNSPLHF,TGTGCCAGCAGCCCGACACAAAATTCACCCCTCCACTTT
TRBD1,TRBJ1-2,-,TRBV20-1,CSASRSGQGIRGYTF,TGCAGTGCTAGTAGGTCGGGACAGGGAATTCGGGGCTACACCTTC
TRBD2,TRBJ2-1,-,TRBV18,CASSPSGGGQRYNEQFF,TGTGCCAGCTCACCCTCGGGCGGGGGGCAACGGTACAATGAGCAGTTCTTC
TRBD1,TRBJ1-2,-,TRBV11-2,CASSLTGTGYGYTF,TGTGCCAGCAGCCTAACCGGGACAGGATATGGCTACACCTTC
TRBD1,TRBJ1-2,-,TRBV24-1,CATSGGQGNNYGYTF,TGTGCCACCAGTGGCGGACAGGGCAATAACTATGGCTACACCTTC
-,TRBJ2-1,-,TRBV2,CASSETPSSNEQFF,TGTGCCAGCAGTGAAACCCCGAGTAGCAATGAGCAGTTCTTC
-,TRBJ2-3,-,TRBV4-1,CASSRLYRADTQYF,TGCGCCAGCAGCCGACTTTACAGGGCAGATACGCAGTATTTT
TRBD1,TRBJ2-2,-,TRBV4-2,CASSQEMAGGFGGELFF,TGTGCCAGCAGCCAAGAAATGGCAGGGGGCTTTGGCGGGGAGCTGTTTTTT
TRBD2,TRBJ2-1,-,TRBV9,CASSGTGLAVNEQFF,TGTGCCAGCAGCGGAACGGGACTAGCAGTCAATGAGCAGTTCTTC
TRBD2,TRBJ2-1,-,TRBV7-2,CASSLAPAGGPAPKPYNEQFF,TGTGCCAGCAGCTTAGCGCCGGCGGGAGGGCCTGCCCCAAAGCCGTACAATGAGCAGTTCTTC
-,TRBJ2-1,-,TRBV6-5,CASSYSRGGEQFF,TGTGCCAGCAGTTACTCTAGGGGCGGTGAGCAGTTCTTC
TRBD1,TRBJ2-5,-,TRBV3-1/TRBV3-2,CASSQGQGRQTQYF,TGTGCCAGCAGCCAGGGACAGGGGAGGCAGACCCAGTACTTC
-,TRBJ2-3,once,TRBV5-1,CASSLVADGTDTQYF,TGCGCCAGCAGCCTGGTAGCGGATGGCACAGATACGCAGTATTTT
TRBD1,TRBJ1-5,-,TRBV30,CAWSPQGGQPQHF,TGTGCCTGGAGTCCGCAGGGGGGTCAGCCCCAGCATTTT
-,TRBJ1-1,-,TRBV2,CASSEAGRNTEAFF,TGTGCCAGCAGTGAAGCAGGGAGGAACACTGAAGCTTTCTTT
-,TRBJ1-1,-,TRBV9,CASSFGGGNTEAFF,TGTGCCAGCAGCTTCGGCGGGGGGAACACTGAAGCTTTCTTT
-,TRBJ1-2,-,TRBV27,CASASLGAGHNYGYTF,TGTGCCAGCGCCTCCCTAGGCGCGGGGCATAACTATGGCTACACCTTC
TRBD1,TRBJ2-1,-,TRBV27,CASSVRQGREQFF,TGTGCCAGCAGTGTCCGACAGGGCAGGGAGCAGTTCTTC
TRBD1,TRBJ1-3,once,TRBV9,CASSVAGQSSGNTIYF,TGTGCCAGCAGCGTAGCGGGACAGAGCTCTGGAAACACCATATATTTT
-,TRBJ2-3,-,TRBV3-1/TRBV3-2,CASSPRHLLSTDTQYF,TGTGCCAGCAGCCCCCGACATCTCCTAAGCACAGATACGCAGTATTTT
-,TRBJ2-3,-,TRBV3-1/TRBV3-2,CASSQSPRTTDTQYF,TGTGCCAGCAGCCAATCCCCTAGAACAACAGATACGCAGTATTTT
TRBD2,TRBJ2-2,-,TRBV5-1,CASSLVQGKSGLAGQNTGELFF,TGCGCCAGCAGCTTGGTCCAGGGGAAATCGGGACTAGCGGGCCAGAACACCGGGGAGCTGTTTTTT
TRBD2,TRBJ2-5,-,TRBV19,CASSRHSGGIQETQYF,TGTGCCAGTAGTAGACATAGCGGGGGGATCCAAGAGACCCAGTACTTC
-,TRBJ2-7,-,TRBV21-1,CASSKFGGPYEQYF,TGTGCCAGCAGCAAATTCGGGGGTCCCTACGAGCAGTACTTC
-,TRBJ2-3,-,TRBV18,CASSRLGGFTDTQYF,TGTGCCAGCTCGCGGTTAGGCGGGTTCACAGATACGCAGTATTTT
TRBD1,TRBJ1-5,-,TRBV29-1,CSVGGQGEMGNQPQHF,TGCAGCGTTGGGGGACAGGGGGAGATGGGCAATCAGCCCCAGCATTTT
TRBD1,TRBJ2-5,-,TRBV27,CASSLDRGGTQYF,TGTGCCAGCAGCCTCGACAGGGGTGGGACCCAGTACTTC
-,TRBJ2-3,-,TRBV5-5,CASSLVGQGKDTQYF,TGTGCCAGCAGCCTTGTAGGGCAGGGTAAAGATACGCAGTATTTT
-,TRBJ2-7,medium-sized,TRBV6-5,CASSHRDSAYEQYF,TGTGCCAGCAGTCATCGGGACTCTGCCTACGAGCAGTACTTC
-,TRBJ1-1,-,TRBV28,CASSFTDLRGAFF,TGTGCCAGCAGTTTCACGGACCTCCGAGGGGCTTTCTTT
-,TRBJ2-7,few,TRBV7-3,CASSLFVRYEQYF,TGTGCCAGCAGCTTATTCGTGAGGTACGAGCAGTACTTC